This T cell receptor (beta chain) was obtained from a study of T cells in Graves' hyperthyroidism and ophthalmopathy. Study-wide context: Peripheral blood collection took place at initial diagnosis, before any treatment.

Notes on the study in general: Progression to ophthalmopathy was predicted a median of about six months early.

CDR3 length: 19 amino acids. Trimming shortened V by 0 bases and J by 1 base, and 24 bases separated the two germline ends. Germline V gives CDR1 DFQATT, CDR2 SNEGSKA (reference sequence). TCR beta CDR3 regions were amplified from RNA transcripts. RT-PCR in the first round (using the HTBI primer set) targeted the TCR CDR3. Each CDR3 protein is one row after TCRdb ran MiXCR on the multiplex PCR reads. This sample has roughly 250,000 distinct CDR3 sequences, with about 17% found just once. This clonotype was observed at least ten times. Its antigen remains unknown. The diagnoses drew upon clinical symptoms, serum thyroxine and TRAb, thyroid ultrasound and orbital computed tomography.

This chain connects TRBV20-1 to TRBJ2-5; D may correspond to TRBD1 or TRBD2 (5 bases each). The sample taken for sequencing was blood. The clonotype comes from a woman aged 18-29 years with Graves' ophthalmopathy. This chain's CDR3 is CSARDVAGTVFGVQETQYF. CDR3 bases: TGCAGTGCTAGAGATGTGGCCGGGACCGTCTTCGGGGTCCAAGAGACCCAGTACTTC.